This TCR beta chain was obtained from a study of blood T cell repertoires in COVID-19. Recruited during active infection, patients (from Seattle) were subsequently followed longitudinally. The CDR3 loop spans 11 amino acids. Germline CDR1 and CDR2: MNHEY and SVGAGI. Trimming cost V 6 bases and J 8 bases; bases outside gene matches: 0. Clones were sequenced by immunoSEQ multiplex PCR, and TCRdb holds only the in-frame ones, with some missing. The data hold about 140,000 clones, with 84% observed a single time. The sequence was obtained from a man aged 25 to 40 with COVID-19, enrolled during active disease. This chain connects TRBV6-5 to TRBJ2-1; TRBD2 matches at 8 bases. The sample consisted of peripheral blood. In DNA, the CDR3 is TGTGCCAGCAGGCGGGGGGATGAGCAGTTCTTC. It yields the protein CASRRGDEQFF.